This T cell receptor (beta chain) stems from a study of T cell changes during pregnancy in multiple sclerosis. This clone is a singleton in its sample. Sequencing used immunoSEQ multiplex PCR; TCRdb keeps in-frame clones, though not all of them. The sample lists over 45,000 clones, 85% to 95% occurring once. This sequence originates from a female donor with multiple sclerosis, enrolled in a pregnancy study. The input for sequencing was CD8+ T cells from peripheral blood mononuclear cells, taken in the third trimester of pregnancy.

The CDR3, as DNA: TGTGCCACCGCGGCGGGAGAAACCTACAATGAGCAGTTCTTC. Translated, it gives CATAAGETYNEQFF. J is TRBJ2-1 and V is TRBV15; 7 nucleotides align to TRBD2. The CDR3 extends over 14 amino acids. Germline values: CDR1 LNHNV, CDR2 YYDKDF (reference sequence). With 8 bases clipped from V and 2 bases from J, the junction kept 6 bases outside the gene matches. The whole variable domain, remainder taken from reference TRBV15 and TRBJ2-1, is DAMVIQNPRYQVTQFGKPVTLSCSQTLNHNVMYWYQQKSSQAPKLLFHYYDKDFNNEADTPDNFQSRRPNTSFCFLDIRSPGLGDTAMYLCATAAGETYNEQFFGPGTRLTVL.